Reported below is one TCR beta chain. This sample is part of a study of cytomegalovirus exposure and HLA in healthy donors. Study context: A later analysis reported the same platform for the approximately 110 validation repertoires and the 500 to 700 first-cohort repertoires.

Produced via immunoSEQ multiplex PCR; TCRdb's table is partial and in-frame only. The sample has around 300,000 clones, 65% to 90% seen once. This CDR3 contains 15 residues. The V gene lost 4 bases and the J gene lost 2 bases, with 12 bases spanning the gap. Germline V gene lookup returns CDR1 MDHEN and CDR2 SYDVKM. The sample was PBMCs. The TCR comes from a woman younger than 30 in good health and CMV-seronegative. The chain recombines TRBV28 with TRBJ1-5, with D unclear. CDR3 sequence (DNA): TGTGCCAGCAGTTCGCGTACAGCCGGCAATCAGCCCCAGCATTTT. This sequence encodes CASSSRTAGNQPQHF.